The 28 T cell receptor beta chains in this list originate from one sample, sequenced in a study of Ad26.COV2.S vaccination and SARS-CoV-2 variants. TCRdb's table, derived via immunoSEQ multiplex PCR, lists solely in-frame clones and lacks some. This sample has about 350,000 clones; about 89% occur once, and the top ten carry roughly 5%. Treatment here: over 15 received Ad26.COV2.S at low or high dose, single or two shots; roughly 5 received placebo; per-sample allocation not given. The samples were gathered on day 63 after the first injection of vaccine or placebo. The sequencing used peripheral blood, collected in a trial of Ad26.COV2.S vaccine versus placebo. The receptor set was obtained from a person between 18 and 60 years old who received the Ad26.COV2.S COVID-19 vaccine or a placebo.

This clone appeared once. The rearrangement uses TRBV12-3 or TRBV12-4 and TRBJ1-5; tentative D call: TRBD1 (5 bases). The CDR3 covers 12 residues. The germline V and J ends were trimmed by 6 bases and 7 bases, with 10 bases remaining between them. The CDR3 sequence is CASRGEDQPQHF. In DNA, the CDR3 is TGTGCCAGCAGGGGGGAGGACCAGCCCCAGCATTTT.

The V gene is TRBV12-5, the J gene TRBJ1-2, with 7 bases matching TRBD1. This CDR3 has 21 amino acids. Germline V gene lookup returns CDR1 LGHNT and CDR2 FRNRAP. V trimming: 0 bases; J trimming: 3 bases; junction bases outside the gene matches: 22. CDR3 sequence (DNA): TGTGCTAGTGGTTTGGTACTCGGCAGGGGGTATCTAGAGGGCAGGGACTATGGCTACACCTTC. It is translated as CASGLVLGRGYLEGRDYGYTF.

This clone was seen just once. The chain joins TRBV24-1 to TRBJ1-2; no firm D call. There are 14 residues in the CDR3. Germline CDR1 reads KGHDR; CDR2 reads SFDVKD. Trimming shortened V by 4 bases and J by 8 bases, and 16 bases separated the two germline ends. The CDR3 bases are TGTGCCACCAGTGAGATAGGAGATCCTTCCGGCTACACCTTC. Its protein is CATSEIGDPSGYTF.

The chain has TRBV28 and TRBJ2-7; D perhaps matches TRBD1 (6 bases). Germline lookup yields CDR1 MDHEN and CDR2 SYDVKM. The V end lost 2 bases, the J end lost 4 bases, and 9 bases lay between the germline ends. This CDR3 has 13 amino acids. Written as DNA, the CDR3 is TGTGCCAGCAGTTTACGACAGGTGTACGAGCAGTACTTC. Translation: CASSLRQVYEQYF.

CDR3 sequence: CASGGASYEQYF. CDR3 bases: TGTGCCAGCGGAGGGGCTTCCTACGAGCAGTACTTC. The chain links TRBV7-9 to TRBJ2-7, with D tentatively TRBD2 (6 bases). Germline V CDR1 and CDR2: SEHNR, FQNEAQ (reference sequence). The CDR3 runs 12 residues. The V end lost 8 bases, the J end lost 1 base, and 9 bases lay between the germline ends.

The chain uses TRBV2 and TRBJ1-4, with D hard to call. This CDR3 is 13 amino acids long. With 0 bases removed from V and 8 bases from J, the gap between germline ends came to 7 bases. Germline V gene data show CDR1 as SNHLY and CDR2 as FYNNEI. DNA of the CDR3: TGTGCCAGCAGTGAAGCTCTGGTAGAAAAACTGTTTTTT. It specifies CASSEALVEKLFF.

The rearrangement links TRBV11-2 to TRBJ1-5; no clear D gene. This CDR3 spans 15 amino acids. The germline gives CDR1 SGHAT, CDR2 FQNNGV. The ends were cut back, 0 bases at V and 3 bases at J, with 9 bases in the middle. The CDR3 is CASSLDLSANQPQHF. The CDR3 nucleotides read TGTGCCAGCAGCTTAGATCTGTCAGCCAATCAGCCCCAGCATTTT.

The rearrangement links TRBV3-1 (or the pseudogene TRBV3-2) to TRBJ1-1; weak D call: TRBD1 (6 bases). The germline V and J ends were trimmed by 0 bases and 10 bases, with 12 bases remaining between them. The CDR3 contains 13 residues. Germline CDR1 and CDR2: LGHDT and YNNKEL (reference sequence). The CDR3 bases are TGTGCCAGCAGCCAAGAGGAGGGGGGGGCAGCTTTCTTT. Its translation: CASSQEEGGAAFF.

Concerning this clone: Other nucleotide sequences from this sample produce the same CDR3. The chain employs TRBV5-1 and TRBJ2-1, with TRBD2 matching over 11 bases. Per the germline V gene, CDR1 is SGHRS and CDR2 is YFSETQ. The CDR3 covers 14 residues. The trim removed 0 bases at V and 7 bases at J, leaving 0 bases unmatched. CDR3 protein: CASSLASGRNEQFF. In DNA, the CDR3 is TGCGCCAGCAGCTTGGCTAGCGGGAGGAATGAGCAGTTCTTC.

The V and J genes are TRBV9 and TRBJ2-4; 11 bases line up with TRBD1. The CDR3 has 15 residues. Germline V gene data show CDR1 as SGDLS and CDR2 as YYNGEE. V shed 2 bases and J 8 bases; nucleotides not matched to a gene: 6. CDR3 residues: CASSVTGTGGDIQYF. The DNA for the CDR3 is TGTGCCAGCAGCGTCACCGGGACAGGGGGTGACATTCAGTACTTC.

The chain carries TRBV5-4 and TRBJ2-1; D uncertain. Germline V CDR1 and CDR2: SGHNT, YYREEE (reference sequence). Trimming shortened V by 4 bases and J by 6 bases, and 20 bases separated the two germline ends. The CDR3 totals 16 residues. The CDR3 sequence: CASSPAHPNEVNEQFF. Written as DNA, the CDR3 is TGTGCCAGCAGCCCGGCCCACCCAAACGAGGTCAATGAGCAGTTCTTC.

The sample holds many counts of this clone. The rearrangement joins TRBV2 to TRBJ2-5; 11 bases match TRBD1. CDR3 length: 15 amino acids. Germline V gene data show CDR1 as SNHLY and CDR2 as FYNNEI. Unmatched junction bases numbered 4, after V lost 2 bases and J lost 5 bases. CDR3 residues: CASSESGTGGETQYF. CDR3 in DNA: TGTGCCAGCAGTGAATCCGGGACAGGGGGGGAGACCCAGTACTTC.

The chain couples TRBV28 to TRBJ2-3; 11 nucleotides align to TRBD2. V lost 5 bases and J lost 4; bases outside the gene matches: 8. CDR3 length equals 16 residues. Germline V gene lookup returns CDR1 MDHEN and CDR2 SYDVKM. The chain's CDR3 is CASSPITSGSADTQYF. The CDR3 region has the DNA TGTGCCAGCAGTCCGATAACTAGCGGGAGCGCAGATACGCAGTATTTT.

The chain employs TRBV6-5 and TRBJ1-2; 9 bases match TRBD1. Germline V gene lookup returns CDR1 MNHEY and CDR2 SVGAGI. The V and J ends lost 6 bases and 5 bases, in that order; junction bases with no gene match: 7. This CDR3 spans 14 amino acids. This CDR3 is CASSGTGGNYGYTF. Written as DNA, the CDR3 is TGTGCCAGCAGCGGTACAGGGGGCAATTATGGCTACACCTTC.

V usage is TRBV18 and J usage is TRBJ1-1; D possibly corresponds to TRBD1 (5 bases). The germline gives CDR1 KGHSH, CDR2 LQKENI. CDR3 length equals 13 residues. V was shortened by 2 bases and J by 4 bases, with 8 bases between the two germline ends. For the CDR3, the DNA is TGTGCCAGCTCACCATCGGGGGTCACTGAAGCTTTCTTT. Translated, it gives CASSPSGVTEAFF.

The gene calls are TRBV4-3 and TRBJ1-6, with a tentative D call TRBD1 (6 bases). V lost 0 bases and J 7 bases, leaving 13 bases between the germline ends. CDR3 length: 16 amino acids. Germline V gene lookup returns CDR1 LGHNA and CDR2 YSLEER. The DNA of the CDR3 is TGCGCCAGCAGCCAAGAAGCTGGGGGCAACAATTCACCCCTCCACTTT. As protein: CASSQEAGGNNSPLHF.

This clone appeared many times. The chain combines TRBV5-6 with TRBJ1-2; a weak D match, TRBD1 (6 bases). Trimming pared 1 base from V and 7 bases from J, leaving 20 bases between. This CDR3 is built from 16 residues. Germline V gene sequence: CDR1 SGHDT, CDR2 YYEEEE. CDR3 region: CASSLILATGLGGYTF. The CDR3 region has the DNA TGTGCCAGCAGCTTGATTCTGGCTACAGGGTTGGGTGGCTACACCTTC.

This clone was detected once. The chain has TRBV2 and TRBJ1-1; D gene uncertain. The CDR3 covers 16 residues. V lost 2 bases and J lost 4, with 17 bases in between. CDR1 and CDR2 (germline): SNHLY, FYNNEI. The CDR3 sequence is CASSEYAGVEGTEAFF. The DNA for the CDR3 is TGTGCCAGCAGTGAATACGCTGGGGTTGAGGGCACTGAAGCTTTCTTT.

This clone was counted once. This chain links TRBV11-2 with TRBJ2-1; 8 bases are shared with TRBD2. CDR3 size: 17 residues. V lost 6 bases and J lost 8; bases outside the gene matches: 18. Germline V gene lookup returns CDR1 SGHAT and CDR2 FQNNGV. CDR3 sequence reads: CASRPPGTSIGADEQFF. In DNA, the CDR3 is TGTGCCAGCAGACCTCCCGGGACTAGTATTGGGGCCGATGAGCAGTTCTTC.

This rearrangement joins TRBV9 to TRBJ2-3, with a tentative D call TRBD1 (6 bases). Germline CDR1 reads SGDLS; CDR2 reads YYNGEE. The CDR3 loop spans 13 amino acids. The V end was cut by 5 bases, the J end by 4 bases, with 11 bases between. The DNA of the CDR3 is TGTGCCAGCAGTTTAGGGGGTCCAGATACGCAGTATTTT. This translates into CASSLGGPDTQYF.

The chain carries TRBV19 and TRBJ2-2; 9 nucleotides match TRBD2. The CDR3 sequence is 16 residues long. The germline V gene encodes CDR1 LNHDA and CDR2 SQIVND (reference sequence). Trimming cost V 1 base and J 5 bases; bases outside gene matches: 5. CDR3 DNA sequence: TGTGCCAGTAGTATAGTTGCGGGAGGGCTTACCGGGGAGCTGTTTTTT. This sequence encodes CASSIVAGGLTGELFF.

The V call is TRBV3-1 (or the pseudogene TRBV3-2), the J call TRBJ2-5, with D perhaps given as TRBD1 or TRBD2 (6 bases each). V shed 3 bases and J shed 8 bases, with 25 bases lying between them. Germline V gene data show CDR1 as LGHDT and CDR2 as YNNKEL (reference sequence). The CDR3 is 17 residues long. DNA for the CDR3: TGTGCCAGCAGCCATCTCAAAGGGGGGACTGCCACTGGCACCCAGTACTTC. Translating it yields CASSHLKGGTATGTQYF.

J is TRBJ2-1 and V is TRBV29-1; TRBD2 matches at 8 bases. V gave up 3 bases and J gave up 6 bases; unmatched junction bases: 4. The germline V gene encodes CDR1 SQVTM and CDR2 ANQGSEA. This CDR3 spans 13 amino acids. This CDR3 reads CSVEGGGRNEQFF. The CDR3 coding sequence is TGCAGCGTTGAGGGCGGGGGGCGCAATGAGCAGTTCTTC.

The chain uses TRBV2 and TRBJ1-6, with TRBD1 matching over 7 bases. CDR3 length: 15 amino acids. V dropped 7 bases and J dropped 8; count of bases not matched to a gene: 11. Germline loops: CDR1 SNHLY, CDR2 FYNNEI. CDR3 amino acids: CASKTRRGTDSPLHF. The CDR3 DNA sequence: TGTGCCAGCAAGACCCGCAGGGGGACGGATTCACCCCTCCACTTT.

The chain recombines TRBV12-5 with TRBJ2-5; D gene ambiguous. V was pared by 4 bases and J by 7 bases, with 13 bases between. Germline CDR1 is LGHNT and CDR2 is FRNRAP. The CDR3 extends over 13 amino acids. The CDR3 here is CASGSDNIATQYF. The DNA for the CDR3 is TGTGCTAGTGGTTCCGACAATATCGCGACCCAGTACTTC.

The rearrangement uses TRBV6-4 and TRBJ1-4, with a possible D match to TRBD1 (6 bases). V lost 8 bases and J lost 3, with 19 bases in between. CDR3 size: 16 residues. Germline V gene data show CDR1 as MRHNA and CDR2 as SNTAGT. CDR3 bases: TGTGCCAGCCCGGGGGGGGGCTCTACGTCTAATGAAAAACTGTTTTTT. The encoded protein is CASPGGGSTSNEKLFF.

This clone occurred a few times. The chain couples TRBV5-6 to TRBJ1-1, with 7 bases identical to TRBD1. This CDR3 region has 18 residues. The V gene end was trimmed by 3 bases and the J gene end by 2 bases; junction bases not matched to a gene: 16. CDR1 SGHDT and CDR2 YYEEEE come from the germline V gene. CDR3 coding DNA: TGTGCCAGCAGCTCACGACAGGGATGGGTTTGGGGAAACACTGAAGCTTTCTTT. This codes for CASSSRQGWVWGNTEAFF.

V usage is TRBV6-2 or TRBV6-3 and J usage is TRBJ1-1; the D gene is possibly TRBD1 (5 bases). The germline CDR1 and CDR2 sequences are MNHEY and SVGEGT. This CDR3 is built from 12 residues. The germline V and J ends were trimmed by 2 bases and 7 bases, with 8 bases remaining between them. CDR3 nucleotides: TGTGCCAGCAGTTACGGGGCCCTTGAAGCTTTCTTT. It codes for CASSYGALEAFF.